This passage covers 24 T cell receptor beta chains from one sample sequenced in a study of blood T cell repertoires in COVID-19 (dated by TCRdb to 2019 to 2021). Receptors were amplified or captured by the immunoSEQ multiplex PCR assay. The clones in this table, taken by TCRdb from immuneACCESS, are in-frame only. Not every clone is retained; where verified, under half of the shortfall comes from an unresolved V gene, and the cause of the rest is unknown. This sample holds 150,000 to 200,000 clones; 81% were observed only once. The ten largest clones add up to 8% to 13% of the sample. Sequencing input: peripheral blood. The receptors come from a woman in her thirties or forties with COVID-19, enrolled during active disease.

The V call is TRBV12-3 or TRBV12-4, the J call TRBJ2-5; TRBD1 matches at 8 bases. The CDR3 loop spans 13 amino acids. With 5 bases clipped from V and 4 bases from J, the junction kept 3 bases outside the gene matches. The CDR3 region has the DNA TGTGCCAGCAGTAAGACAGGGGCAGAGACCCAGTACTTC. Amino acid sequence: CASSKTGAETQYF.

CDR3: CASNLGNEKLFF. The DNA of the CDR3 is TGTGCCAGCAACCTAGGCAATGAAAAACTGTTTTTT. V is TRBV7-9 and J is TRBJ1-4, with D unclear. The V end lost 7 bases, the J end lost 5 bases, and 8 bases lay between the germline ends. From germline, CDR1 is SEHNR and CDR2 FQNEAQ (reference sequence). The CDR3 loop spans 12 amino acids.

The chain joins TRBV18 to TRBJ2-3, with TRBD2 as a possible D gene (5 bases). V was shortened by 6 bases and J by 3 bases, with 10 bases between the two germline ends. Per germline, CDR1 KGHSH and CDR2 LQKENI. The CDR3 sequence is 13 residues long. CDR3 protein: CASSKPGTDTQYF. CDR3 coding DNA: TGTGCCAGCTCCAAGCCGGGGACAGATACGCAGTATTTT.

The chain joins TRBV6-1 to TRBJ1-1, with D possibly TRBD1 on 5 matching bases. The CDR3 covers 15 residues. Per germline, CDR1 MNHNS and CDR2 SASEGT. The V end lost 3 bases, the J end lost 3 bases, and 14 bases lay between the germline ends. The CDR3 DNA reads TGTGCCAGCAGTGATCGGGGAGGGGTATACACTGAAGCTTTCTTT. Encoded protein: CASSDRGGVYTEAFF.

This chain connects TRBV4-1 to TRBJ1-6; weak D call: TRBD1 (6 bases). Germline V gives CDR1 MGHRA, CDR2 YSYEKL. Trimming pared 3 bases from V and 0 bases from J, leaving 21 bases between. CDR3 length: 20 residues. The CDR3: CASSQFGQHKLSSYNSPLHF. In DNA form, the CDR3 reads TGCGCCAGCAGCCAGTTTGGACAGCACAAGTTAAGCTCCTATAATTCACCCCTCCACTTT.

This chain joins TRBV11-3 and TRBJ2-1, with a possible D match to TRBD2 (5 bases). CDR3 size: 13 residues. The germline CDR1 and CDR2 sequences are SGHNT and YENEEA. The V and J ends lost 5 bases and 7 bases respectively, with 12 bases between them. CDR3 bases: TGTGCCAGCAGCGAGATTAGCGTTAATGAGCAGTTCTTC. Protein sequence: CASSEISVNEQFF.

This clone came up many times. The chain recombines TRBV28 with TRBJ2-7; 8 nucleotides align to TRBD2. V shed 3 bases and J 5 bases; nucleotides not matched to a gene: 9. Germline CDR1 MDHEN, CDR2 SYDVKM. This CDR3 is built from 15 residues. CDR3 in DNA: TGTGCCAGCAGTTTTGGGCCCACTAGCGGCCACGAGCAGTACTTC. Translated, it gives CASSFGPTSGHEQYF.

For the CDR3, the DNA is TGCAGTCGGGGGGGTATCGATGAGCAGTTCTTC. This codes for CSRGGIDEQFF. The chain combines TRBV20-1 with TRBJ2-1; TRBD2 matches 8 bases. This CDR3 is built from 11 residues. Losses at the gene ends were 8 bases for V and 8 bases for J; bases not matched to a gene: 5. In germline, CDR1 is DFQATT, CDR2 SNEGSKA (reference sequence).

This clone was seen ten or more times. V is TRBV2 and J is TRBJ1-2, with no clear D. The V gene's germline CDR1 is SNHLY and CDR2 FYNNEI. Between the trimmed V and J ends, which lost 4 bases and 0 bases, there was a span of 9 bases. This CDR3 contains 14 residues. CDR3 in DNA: TGTGCCAGCAGTGGAGGGATGGCTAACTATGGCTACACCTTC. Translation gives CASSGGMANYGYTF.

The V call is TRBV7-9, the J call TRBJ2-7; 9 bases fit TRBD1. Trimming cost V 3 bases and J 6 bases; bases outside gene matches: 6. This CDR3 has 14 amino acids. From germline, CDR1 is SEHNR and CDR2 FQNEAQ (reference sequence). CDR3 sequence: CASSLGTGSFEQYF. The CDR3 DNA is TGTGCCAGCAGCTTGGGGACAGGGAGCTTCGAGCAGTACTTC.

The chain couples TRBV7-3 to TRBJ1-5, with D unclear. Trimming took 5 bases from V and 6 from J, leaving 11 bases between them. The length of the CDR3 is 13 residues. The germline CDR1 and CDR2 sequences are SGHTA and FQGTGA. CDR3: CASSLDPGQPQHF. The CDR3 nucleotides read TGTGCCAGCAGCCTAGATCCGGGTCAGCCCCAGCATTTT.

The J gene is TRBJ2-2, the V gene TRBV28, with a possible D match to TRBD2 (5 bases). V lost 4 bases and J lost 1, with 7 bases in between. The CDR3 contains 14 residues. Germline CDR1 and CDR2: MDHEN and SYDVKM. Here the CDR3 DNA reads TGTGCCAGCAGTTCCCGGGGGAACACCGGGGAGCTGTTTTTT. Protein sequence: CASSSRGNTGELFF.

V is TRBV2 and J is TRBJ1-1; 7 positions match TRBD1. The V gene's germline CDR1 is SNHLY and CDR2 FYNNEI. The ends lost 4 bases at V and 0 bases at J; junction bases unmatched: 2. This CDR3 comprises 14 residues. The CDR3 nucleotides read TGTGCCAGCAGTGGACAGGGCCTGAACACTGAAGCTTTCTTT. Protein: CASSGQGLNTEAFF.

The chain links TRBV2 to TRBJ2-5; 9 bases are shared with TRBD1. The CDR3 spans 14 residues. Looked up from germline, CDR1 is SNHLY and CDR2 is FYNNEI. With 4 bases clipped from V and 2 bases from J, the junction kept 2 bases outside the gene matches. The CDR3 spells CASSADRGQETQYF. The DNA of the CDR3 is TGTGCCAGCAGTGCTGACAGGGGGCAAGAGACCCAGTACTTC.

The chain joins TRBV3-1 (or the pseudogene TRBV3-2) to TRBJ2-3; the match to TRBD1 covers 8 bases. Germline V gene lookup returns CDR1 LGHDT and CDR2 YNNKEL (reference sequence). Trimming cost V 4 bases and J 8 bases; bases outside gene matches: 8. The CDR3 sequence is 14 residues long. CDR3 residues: CASSPTTGEATQYF. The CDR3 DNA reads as TGTGCCAGCAGCCCCACGACAGGGGAGGCTACGCAGTATTTT.

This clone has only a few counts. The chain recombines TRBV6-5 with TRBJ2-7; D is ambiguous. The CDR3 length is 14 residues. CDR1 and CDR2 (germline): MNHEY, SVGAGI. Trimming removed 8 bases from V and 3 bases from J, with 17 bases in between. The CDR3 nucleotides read TGTGCCAGCCACGAGCGTGACCGCGTCTACGAGCAGTACGTC. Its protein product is CASHERDRVYEQYV.

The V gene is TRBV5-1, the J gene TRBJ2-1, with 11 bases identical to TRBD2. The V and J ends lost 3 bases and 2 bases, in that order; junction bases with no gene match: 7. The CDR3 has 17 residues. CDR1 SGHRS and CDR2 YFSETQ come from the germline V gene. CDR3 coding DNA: TGCGCCAGCAGCTCCCACCCGGGACTAGCGGCCTACAATGAGCAGTTCTTC. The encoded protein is CASSSHPGLAAYNEQFF.

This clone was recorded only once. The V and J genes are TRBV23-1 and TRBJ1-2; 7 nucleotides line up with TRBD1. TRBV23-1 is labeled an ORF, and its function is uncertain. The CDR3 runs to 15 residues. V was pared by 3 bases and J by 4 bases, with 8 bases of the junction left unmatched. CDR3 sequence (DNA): TGCGCCAGCAGTCAGGGGACAGCCACCTTCTATGGCTACACCTTC. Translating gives CASSQGTATFYGYTF.

The chain's CDR3 is CASSLSTGHNSPLHF. CDR3 coding DNA: TGTGCCAGCAGTTTATCGACAGGTCATAATTCACCCCTCCACTTT. J is TRBJ1-6 and V is TRBV27; possibly TRBD1 for D (6 bases). In germline, CDR1 is MNHEY, CDR2 SMNVEV (reference sequence). There are 15 residues in the CDR3. The V and J ends lost 0 bases and 5 bases respectively, with 8 bases between them.

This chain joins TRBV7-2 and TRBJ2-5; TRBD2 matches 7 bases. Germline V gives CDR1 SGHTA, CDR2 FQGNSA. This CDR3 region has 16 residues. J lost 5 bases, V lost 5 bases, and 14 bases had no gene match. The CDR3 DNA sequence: TGTGCCAGCAGCCCCAGGGACTACCAAAGGTGGGAGACCCAGTACTTC. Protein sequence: CASSPRDYQRWETQYF.

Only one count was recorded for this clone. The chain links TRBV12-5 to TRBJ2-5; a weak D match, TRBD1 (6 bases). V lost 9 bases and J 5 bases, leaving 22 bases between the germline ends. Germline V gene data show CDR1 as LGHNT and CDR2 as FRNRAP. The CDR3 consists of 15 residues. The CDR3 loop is CASTRTGSRGETQYF. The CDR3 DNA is TGTGCTAGCACTAGGACGGGGTCGAGGGGGGAGACCCAGTACTTC.

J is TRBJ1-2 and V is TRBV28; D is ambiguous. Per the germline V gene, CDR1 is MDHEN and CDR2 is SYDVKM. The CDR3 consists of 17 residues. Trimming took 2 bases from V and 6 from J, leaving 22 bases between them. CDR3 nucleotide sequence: TGTGCCAGCAGTTTACGGGTTGGCAGGAGGTCGCCTGATGGCTACACCTTC. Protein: CASSLRVGRRSPDGYTF.

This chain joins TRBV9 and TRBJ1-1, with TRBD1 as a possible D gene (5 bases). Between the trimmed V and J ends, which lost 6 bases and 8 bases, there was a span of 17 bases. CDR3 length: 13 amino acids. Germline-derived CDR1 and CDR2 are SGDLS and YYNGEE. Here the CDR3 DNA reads TGTGCCAGCACCGGGAGTCTCCAGGGAGAAGCTTTCTTT. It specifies CASTGSLQGEAFF.

The CDR3 spells CSAHTGVVFF. DNA for the CDR3: TGCAGTGCCCATACAGGGGTAGTTTTCTTT. V is TRBV20-1 and J is TRBJ1-1, with TRBD1 matching over 7 bases. The V and J ends lost 6 bases and 13 bases, in that order; junction bases with no gene match: 8. From germline, CDR1 is DFQATT and CDR2 SNEGSKA (reference sequence). This CDR3 is built from 10 residues.